The 27 T cell receptor beta chains below all came from one sample that was sequenced in a study of Ad26.COV2.S vaccination and SARS-CoV-2 variants. Sequencing was performed with immunoSEQ multiplex PCR; in TCRdb, only in-frame clones are kept and a portion is missing. The data contain 250,000 or so clones, around 88% of them singletons. Stated treatment: about 20 received Ad26.COV2.S at low or high dose, single or two shots; about five received placebo; per-sample allocation not given. After the first vaccine or placebo injection, samples were drawn on day 63. This material consisted of peripheral blood, taken in a trial of Ad26.COV2.S vaccine versus placebo. The receptor source for this set is a person between 18 and 65 years old who received the Ad26.COV2.S COVID-19 vaccine or a placebo.

The chain combines TRBV19 with TRBJ1-5; no definite D call. Germline CDR1 reads LNHDA; CDR2 reads SQIVND (reference sequence). There are 14 residues in the CDR3. Trimming took 3 bases from V and 5 from J, leaving 11 bases between them. The CDR3 DNA reads TGTGCCAGTAGTATGTCAGGCACGGATCAGCCCCAGCATTTT. It specifies CASSMSGTDQPQHF. The full variable domain, rest sourced from reference TRBV19 and TRBJ1-5, is DGGITQSPKYLFRKEGQNVTLSCEQNLNHDAMYWYRQDPGQGLRLIYYSQIVNDFQKGDIAEGYSVSREKKESFPLTVTSAQKNPTAFYLCASSMSGTDQPQHFGDGTRLSIL.

The chain joins TRBV19 to TRBJ2-6; TRBD1 aligns across 7 bases. Germline lookup yields CDR1 LNHDA and CDR2 SQIVND (reference sequence). The trim removed 9 bases at V and 0 bases at J, leaving 8 bases unmatched. The CDR3 spans 16 residues. Here the CDR3 DNA reads TGTGCCAGCATGACAGGGTCAATCTCTGGGGCCAACGTCCTGACTTTC. Its translation: CASMTGSISGANVLTF.

The V call is TRBV6-6, the J call TRBJ2-3; 13 bases line up with TRBD2. Trimming took 5 bases from V and 0 from J; bases not matched to a gene: 5. Germline CDR1 reads MNHNY; CDR2 reads SVGAGI (reference sequence). The CDR3 runs to 17 residues. CDR3 sequence: CASSLGLAGDSTDTQYF. The CDR3 nucleotides read TGTGCCAGCAGTCTCGGACTAGCGGGGGATAGCACAGATACGCAGTATTTT.

This sequence joins TRBV19 and TRBJ1-1, with 7 bases fitting TRBD1. CDR3 length equals 14 residues. Germline V lookup: CDR1 LNHDA, CDR2 SQIVND (reference sequence). V was pared by 5 bases and J by 1 base, with 4 bases of the junction left unmatched. The DNA for the CDR3 is TGTGCCAGTAGTCTCGGGACAGCGAACACTGAAGCTTTCTTT. Amino acids: CASSLGTANTEAFF.

This rearrangement joins TRBV5-4 to TRBJ2-3; D call uncertain. Germline V gene sequence: CDR1 SGHNT, CDR2 YYREEE (reference sequence). This CDR3 has 14 residues. The V and J ends lost 3 bases and 2 bases respectively, with 10 bases between them. The CDR3 here is CASSSVTHTDTQYF. The CDR3 bases are TGTGCCAGCAGCTCCGTGACCCACACAGATACGCAGTATTTT.

J is TRBJ2-5 and V is TRBV13; 10 nucleotides line up with TRBD2. Germline loops: CDR1 PRHDT, CDR2 FYEKMQ (reference sequence). V was clipped by 3 bases and J by 2 bases; unmatched bases: 6. The CDR3 covers 16 residues. CDR3 DNA sequence: TGTGCCAGCAGCTTTGGGAGCGGGAGGGGACAAGAGACCCAGTACTTC. This translates into CASSFGSGRGQETQYF.

J is TRBJ1-1 and V is TRBV7-2; possible D gene TRBD1, 5 bases. CDR1 SGHTA and CDR2 FQGNSA come from the germline V gene. The CDR3 spans 14 residues. V was trimmed by 5 bases and J by 6 bases, leaving 16 bases between them. CDR3 region: CASSTLGRESEAFF. The CDR3 nucleotides read TGTGCCAGCAGCACCCTGGGACGGGAGTCTGAAGCTTTCTTT. Full variable domain (outside the CDR3, taken from reference TRBV7-2 and TRBJ1-1): GAGVSQSPSNKVTEKGKDVELRCDPISGHTALYWYRQSLGQGLEFLIYFQGNSAPDKSGLPSDRFSAERTGGSVSTLTIQRTQQEDSAVYLCASSTLGRESEAFFGQGTRLTVV.

The chain carries TRBV5-1 and TRBJ2-3, with a tentative D call TRBD2 (6 bases). Trimming removed 4 bases from V and 2 bases from J, with 11 bases in between. The CDR3 consists of 14 residues. Germline V gene data show CDR1 as SGHRS and CDR2 as YFSETQ. For the CDR3, the DNA is TGCGCCAGCAGCGCCGCGGGGTCCACAGATACGCAGTATTTT. Translated, it gives CASSAAGSTDTQYF.

With regard to this clone: Within the sample, other DNA sequences also encode this same CDR3. V usage is TRBV18 and J usage is TRBJ2-3; D call uncertain. The CDR3 has 12 amino acids. V was cut by 3 bases and J by 0 bases, with 1 base left in between. The germline gives CDR1 KGHSH, CDR2 LQKENI. The CDR3 bases are TGTGCCAGCTCACCCAGCACAGATACGCAGTATTTT. It translates to CASSPSTDTQYF.

Only a few counts were recorded for this clone. The chain links TRBV4-3 to TRBJ1-1, with 10 nucleotides matching TRBD1. The CDR3 consists of 15 residues. Germline CDR1 reads LGHNA; CDR2 reads YSLEER. V trimming: 4 bases; J trimming: 3 bases; junction bases outside the gene matches: 5. CDR3 sequence: CASSRDRGLYTEAFF. Here the CDR3 DNA reads TGCGCCAGCAGCCGAGACAGGGGGCTCTACACTGAAGCTTTCTTT.

This rearrangement joins TRBV11-1 to TRBJ2-2; D gene uncertain. V was cut by 3 bases and J by 8 bases, with 10 bases left in between. The germline V gene encodes CDR1 SGHAT and CDR2 FQDESV (reference sequence). The CDR3 is 13 residues long. The chain's CDR3 is CASSLGVGGELFF. The CDR3 DNA reads as TGTGCCAGCAGCTTGGGCGTAGGAGGGGAGCTGTTTTTT.

The CDR3 loop reads CASSPDPTNYGYTF. CDR3 nucleotide sequence: TGTGCCAGCAGCCCGGACCCAACTAACTATGGCTACACCTTC. The chain joins TRBV9 to TRBJ1-2; no definite D call. The CDR3 runs to 14 residues. Per the germline V gene, CDR1 is SGDLS and CDR2 is YYNGEE. V lost 4 bases and J 0 bases, leaving 10 bases between the germline ends. The full variable domain, its missing parts supplied by reference TRBV9 and TRBJ1-2, is DSGVTQTPKHLITATGQRVTLRCSPRSGDLSVYWYQQSLDQGLQFLIQYYNGEERAKGNILERFSAQQFPDLHSELNLSSLELGDSALYFCASSPDPTNYGYTFGSGTRLTVV.

This clone showed up just once. The chain is built from TRBV11-2 and TRBJ2-2; the match to TRBD1 covers 7 bases. The CDR3 runs 15 residues. J lost 0 bases, V lost 4 bases, and 2 bases had no gene match. Per the germline V gene, CDR1 is SGHAT and CDR2 is FQNNGV. Here the CDR3 reads CASSYGTANTGELFF. The CDR3 DNA is TGTGCCAGCAGCTACGGGACAGCGAACACCGGGGAGCTGTTTTTT.

The chain combines TRBV2 with TRBJ2-7; TRBD1 might be the D (5 bases). Trimming left V 2 bases short and J 3 bases short, with 11 bases between. The CDR3 loop spans 14 amino acids. From germline, CDR1 is SNHLY and CDR2 FYNNEI. As DNA, the CDR3 is TGTGCCAGCAGTGAACAAGGGGTAGACTACGAGCAGTACGTC. Translated, it gives CASSEQGVDYEQYV.

V and J are TRBV6-5 and TRBJ2-1; the D is unclear. This CDR3 comprises 14 residues. CDR1 and CDR2 (germline): MNHEY, SVGAGI. Trimming pared 0 bases from V and 3 bases from J, leaving 6 bases between. The CDR3 sequence is CASSYSASYNEQFF. In DNA form, the CDR3 reads TGTGCCAGCAGTTACTCGGCCAGCTACAATGAGCAGTTCTTC.

The rearrangement uses TRBV6-2 or TRBV6-3 and TRBJ2-7; D may be TRBD1 (6 bases). The V gene's germline CDR1 is MNHEY and CDR2 SVGEGT. The CDR3 sequence is 14 residues long. Between the trimmed V and J ends, which lost 3 bases and 3 bases, there was a span of 12 bases. CDR3 region: CASSYRQAYYEQYF. CDR3 coding DNA: TGTGCCAGCAGTTATCGACAGGCCTACTACGAGCAGTACTTC.

The J gene is TRBJ1-2, the V gene TRBV15; TRBD1 matches at 9 bases. Trimming took 3 bases from V and 8 from J; bases not matched to a gene: 7. The CDR3 length is 14 residues. CDR1 is LNHNV, CDR2 YYDKDF, per germline (reference sequence). The chain's CDR3 is CATSRDRGAVGYTF. In nucleotides, the CDR3 is TGTGCCACCAGCAGGGACAGGGGCGCGGTGGGCTACACCTTC.

The chain couples TRBV28 to TRBJ2-4; D perhaps matches TRBD2 (5 bases). The CDR3 totals 16 residues. Germline CDR1 reads MDHEN; CDR2 reads SYDVKM. Trimming took 4 bases from V and 0 from J, leaving 13 bases between them. The CDR3 coding sequence is TGTGCCAGCAGTTCCCCACGAGGACTAGCCAAAAACATTCAGTACTTC. It codes for CASSSPRGLAKNIQYF.

The gene calls are TRBV5-8 and TRBJ2-1; D uncertain. Germline V lookup: CDR1 SGHTS, CDR2 YDEGEE. V lost 4 bases and J lost 7, with 12 bases in between. This CDR3 region has 13 residues. The CDR3 sequence: CASSPGGVNEQFF. The CDR3 nucleotides are TGTGCCAGCAGCCCCGGTGGGGTTAATGAGCAGTTCTTC.

This rearrangement joins TRBV2 to TRBJ1-1, with 8 bases fitting TRBD1. CDR1 and CDR2 (germline): SNHLY, FYNNEI. The CDR3 has 13 residues. With V trimmed by 6 bases and J by 7 bases, 7 bases remained unmatched. The CDR3 DNA sequence: TGTGCCAGCAGCGGACAGGGTAACGGTGAAGCTTTCTTT. It is translated as CASSGQGNGEAFF.

The rearrangement uses TRBV6-1 and TRBJ1-2, with a tentative D call TRBD1 (5 bases). CDR3 length: 14 residues. CDR1 MNHNS and CDR2 SASEGT come from the germline V gene. Deletions cut 2 bases from V and 6 bases from J, with 13 bases between. The CDR3 region has the DNA TGTGCCAGCAGTGAACGGGACTGGACAAATGGCTACACCTTC. It encodes CASSERDWTNGYTF.

This chain connects TRBV18 to TRBJ1-3; no reliable D call. Germline V CDR1 and CDR2: KGHSH, LQKENI. V lost 3 bases and J lost 1, with 7 bases in between. The CDR3 covers 14 residues. CDR3 bases: TGTGCCAGCTCACCGGCAGGTTCTGGAAACACCATATATTTT. Translation: CASSPAGSGNTIYF. Full variable domain (rest looked up from reference TRBV18 and TRBJ1-3): NAGVMQNPRHLVRRRGQEARLRCSPMKGHSHVYWYRQLPEEGLKFMVYLQKENIIDESGMPKERFSAEFPKEGPSILRIQQVVRGDSAAYFCASSPAGSGNTIYFGEGSWLTVV.

This clone was detected once. The J gene is TRBJ2-7, the V gene TRBV6-1, with D possibly called TRBD1 or TRBD2 (5 bases each). V lost 6 bases to trimming and J lost 5 bases, with 14 bases between them. Germline values: CDR1 MNHNS, CDR2 SASEGT. This CDR3 region has 13 residues. The CDR3 nucleotides are TGTGCCAGCAGAAACAGGAACGGGGACGAGCAGTACGTC. Residues: CASRNRNGDEQYV.

This chain links TRBV21-1 with TRBJ2-1; TRBD2 reflects the table's D call only, with no check against the DNA. TRBV21-1 is an annotated pseudogene. The length of the CDR3 is 16 residues. CDR3 in amino acids: CASSKDLAGIYNEQFF. DNA of the CDR3: TGTGCCAGCAGCAAGGATCTAGCGGGGATCTACAATGAGCAGTTCTTC.

The chain recombines TRBV15 with TRBJ1-1; D is unclear. CDR3 size: 14 residues. Trimming removed 1 base from V and 1 base from J, with 7 bases in between. From germline, CDR1 is LNHNV and CDR2 YYDKDF (reference sequence). The CDR3 coding sequence is TGTGCCACCAGCAGAGGCTGGCGGAACACTGAAGCTTTCTTT. Its translation is CATSRGWRNTEAFF.

The V call is TRBV5-1, the J call TRBJ2-1; D possibly uses TRBD1 or TRBD2 (5 bases each). The CDR3 is made up of 16 amino acids. Germline CDR1 is SGHRS and CDR2 is YFSETQ. Trimming stripped 0 bases from V and 0 bases from J, with 10 bases between. CDR3 loop: CASSLEEGSSYNEQFF. CDR3 DNA: TGCGCCAGCAGCTTGGAAGAGGGGAGCTCCTACAATGAGCAGTTCTTC. The full variable domain, rest sourced from reference TRBV5-1 and TRBJ2-1, is KAGVTQTPRYLIKTRGQQVTLSCSPISGHRSVSWYQQTPGQGLQFLFEYFSETQRNKGNFPGRFSGRQFSNSRSEMNVSTLELGDSALYLCASSLEEGSSYNEQFFGPGTRLTVL.

The chain uses TRBV27 and TRBJ1-1; D ambiguous. Germline V lookup: CDR1 MNHEY, CDR2 SMNVEV (reference sequence). The CDR3 length is 13 residues. Between the trimmed V and J ends, which lost 5 bases and 1 base, there was a span of 8 bases. The CDR3, as DNA: TGTGCCAGCAGTCCTGGAGCGAACACTGAAGCTTTCTTT. Residues: CASSPGANTEAFF.